The text below deals with one T cell receptor beta chain. The data are from a study of monozygotic twins with inflammatory bowel disease. This CDR3 comprises 15 residues. Germline loops: CDR1 SGHTA, CDR2 FQGTGA. In eight separate reactions per sample, cDNA was generated. TCRdb re-called the 5' RACE reads; one entry per CDR3 protein, DNA not given. Recorded for this sample: approximately 390,000 distinct CDR3 sequences. The chain is built from TRBV7-3 and TRBJ2-7; checking the TCRdb D call of TRBD1 is not possible without DNA. This receptor was obtained from a human donor with ulcerative colitis or Crohn's disease, or a healthy co-twin of an affected twin (not recorded which). The sequenced sample was blood. The CDR3: CASSPGQTGAYEQYF.